The 21 T cell receptor beta chains reported below all come from one sample, sequenced in a study of cytomegalovirus exposure and HLA in healthy donors. The study ran its PCR with 60 Vbeta and 13 Jbeta primers. The protocol was immunoSEQ multiplex PCR, while the TCRdb copy is restricted to in-frame clones and leaves out a portion. Here the sample spans 65,000 to 90,000 clones, roughly 82% being singletons. The specimen was PBMCs. These receptors all stem from a man between 18 and 35 years old in good health and CMV-seronegative.

The V call is TRBV6-1, the J call TRBJ1-5; tentatively, D is TRBD1 (5 bases). Germline V gives CDR1 MNHNS, CDR2 SASEGT. This CDR3 region has 15 residues. Trimming cost V 6 bases and J 0 bases, with 12 bases left between them. CDR3 amino acids: CASRGTQNSNQPQHF. CDR3 sequence (DNA): TGTGCCAGCAGAGGGACTCAAAATAGCAATCAGCCCCAGCATTTT.

The chain links TRBV7-9 to TRBJ1-1; D is ambiguous. CDR1 and CDR2 from the germline V gene are SEHNR and FQNEAQ (reference sequence). This CDR3 is built from 14 residues. With 5 bases removed from V and 4 bases from J, the gap between germline ends came to 14 bases. DNA of the CDR3: TGTGCCAGCAGCCACCCCTGGAGACCCACTGAAGCTTTCTTT. Its translation is CASSHPWRPTEAFF.

The V and J genes are TRBV5-1 and TRBJ1-3; TRBD1 agrees at 7 bases. Per germline, CDR1 SGHRS and CDR2 YFSETQ. With V trimmed by 1 base and J by 0 bases, 4 bases remained unmatched. This CDR3 has 16 amino acids. CDR3 nucleotide sequence: TGCGCCAGCAGCTTGTCGGGACAGAGCTCTGGAAACACCATATATTTT. Translated: CASSLSGQSSGNTIYF.

This clone has only one observation. J is TRBJ1-5 and V is TRBV18, with D possibly TRBD1 on 6 matching bases. Germline CDR1 is KGHSH and CDR2 is LQKENI. Trimming took off 2 bases at V and 9 bases at J, with 20 bases between the two ends. The CDR3 runs to 16 residues. The CDR3 is CASSPEMGATVGPQHF. CDR3 coding DNA: TGTGCCAGCTCACCAGAAATGGGGGCCACGGTGGGGCCCCAGCATTTT.

This clone was recorded only once. This chain connects TRBV6-1 to TRBJ2-2; D uncertain. The germline CDR1 and CDR2 sequences are MNHNS and SASEGT. CDR3 size: 14 residues. Trimming pared 8 bases from V and 8 bases from J, leaving 18 bases between. CDR3 region: CASEESLGLGELFF. The CDR3 DNA reads as TGTGCCAGCGAGGAGAGCCTTGGGTTGGGGGAGCTGTTTTTT.

The chain links TRBV7-9 to TRBJ1-2; TRBD1 agrees at 9 bases. Germline assignment: CDR1 SEHNR and CDR2 FQNEAQ (reference sequence). CDR3 length: 14 amino acids. V gave up 8 bases and J gave up 5 bases; unmatched junction bases: 9. CDR3 DNA: TGTGCCAGCTCACGGACAGGGGAGGAGTATGGCTACACCTTC. Translation gives CASSRTGEEYGYTF.

The chain joins TRBV11-2 to TRBJ2-3, with 11 bases that match TRBD2. Germline CDR1 reads SGHAT; CDR2 reads FQNNGV. The CDR3 totals 17 residues. V lost 4 bases, J lost 2 bases, and 8 bases stayed unmatched. The CDR3 loop reads CASSYPTSGRDTDTQYF. DNA for the CDR3: TGTGCCAGCAGCTACCCCACTAGCGGGAGAGACACAGATACGCAGTATTTT.

The chain joins TRBV4-2 to TRBJ2-5; TRBD2 agrees at 13 bases. The J call may be in error: the DNA end matches TRBJ2-7 better. Looked up from germline, CDR1 is LGHNA and CDR2 is YNFKEQ. The CDR3 is 17 residues long. The CDR3 is CASSQQLAGGPSDEQYF. Here the CDR3 DNA reads TGTGCCAGCAGCCAACAACTAGCGGGGGGGCCTTCAGACGAGCAGTACTTC.

The CDR3 bases are TGTGCCAGCAGCCAAGATTCAATCTCTGGAAACACCATATATTTT. Translating gives CASSQDSISGNTIYF. This chain connects TRBV4-2 to TRBJ1-3; D gene unclear. The CDR3 length is 15 residues. V dropped 0 bases and J dropped 0 bases, with 6 bases sitting between them. Germline V gene data show CDR1 as LGHNA and CDR2 as YNFKEQ.

The chain recombines TRBV1 with TRBJ2-4; the table's TRBD2 call for D was not verified on the DNA. TRBV1 is an annotated pseudogene. The CDR3 sequence is 16 residues long. The CDR3 spells CTSSQVFGGGENIQYF. CDR3 nucleotides: TGCACCAGCAGCCAAGTATTCGGGGGAGGAGAAAACATTCAGTACTTC.

CDR3 DNA: TGTGCCAGCAGCTTAGATCCTAGGGGGCGGAATGGCTACACCTTC. Its translation is CASSLDPRGRNGYTF. This chain joins TRBV11-2 and TRBJ1-2; 7 bases agree with TRBD1. V lost 0 bases, J lost 6 bases, and 7 bases stayed unmatched. Germline V gene data show CDR1 as SGHAT and CDR2 as FQNNGV. The CDR3 extends over 15 amino acids.

The gene calls are TRBV19 and TRBJ2-2, with D possibly matching TRBD2 (6 bases). This CDR3 has 14 residues. Germline-derived CDR1 and CDR2 are LNHDA and SQIVND (reference sequence). V was shortened by 1 base and J by 5 bases, with 8 bases between the two germline ends. The CDR3 loop reads CASSIVGGTGELFF. CDR3 DNA sequence: TGTGCCAGTAGTATAGTCGGGGGAACCGGGGAGCTGTTTTTT.

The genes are TRBV18 and TRBJ2-5; a weak D match, TRBD1 (6 bases). Germline-derived CDR1 and CDR2 are KGHSH and LQKENI. V was trimmed by 7 bases and J by 2 bases, leaving 11 bases between them. This CDR3 region has 13 residues. The CDR3 region is CASLQGNQETQYF. CDR3 coding DNA: TGTGCCAGCTTACAGGGCAATCAAGAGACCCAGTACTTC.

The chain uses TRBV4-2 and TRBJ1-3; D is ambiguous. The CDR3 spans 16 residues. The V gene lost 1 base and the J gene lost 3 bases, with 13 bases spanning the gap. The V gene's germline CDR1 is LGHNA and CDR2 YNFKEQ. Here the CDR3 DNA reads TGTGCCAGCAGCCAAGTTGGCGGGCTAAGTGGAAACACCATATATTTT. It codes for CASSQVGGLSGNTIYF.

The chain combines TRBV9 with TRBJ2-3; 8 nucleotides align to TRBD1. Per germline, CDR1 SGDLS and CDR2 YYNGEE. The length of the CDR3 is 14 residues. V lost 2 bases and J lost 3; bases outside the gene matches: 2. The DNA for the CDR3 is TGTGCCAGCAGCGTCAGACAGGGGACAGATACGCAGTATTTT. This encodes CASSVRQGTDTQYF.

The chain is built from TRBV7-8 and TRBJ1-1, with TRBD1 identical over 7 bases. The CDR3 is made up of 14 amino acids. V lost 5 bases to trimming and J lost 1 base; unmatched junction nucleotides: 4. Germline CDR1 and CDR2: SGHVS and FQNEAQ. CDR3 amino acids: CASSHRDRNTEAFF. The CDR3 nucleotides read TGTGCCAGCAGCCACCGGGACAGGAACACTGAAGCTTTCTTT.

The chain has TRBV10-3 and TRBJ1-2; 8 positions match TRBD1. J lost 6 bases, V lost 6 bases, and 3 bases had no gene match. This CDR3 has 12 residues. Per germline, CDR1 ENHRY and CDR2 SYGVKD. The CDR3 loop is CAIRDRVDGYTF. For the CDR3, the DNA is TGTGCCATCAGGGACAGGGTGGATGGCTACACCTTC.

CDR3 loop: CASSFHRQTEAFF. The CDR3 DNA reads TGTGCCAGCAGCTTCCACCGACAGACTGAAGCTTTCTTT. The chain uses TRBV7-2 and TRBJ1-1; D perhaps matches TRBD1 (5 bases). V was clipped by 3 bases and J by 5 bases, with 10 bases between them. CDR1 and CDR2 from the germline V gene are SGHTA and FQGNSA. The CDR3 sequence is 13 residues long.

The J gene is TRBJ2-1, the V gene TRBV28; 14 bases fit TRBD2. Germline values: CDR1 MDHEN, CDR2 SYDVKM. The V and J ends lost 10 bases and 9 bases, in that order; junction bases with no gene match: 8. The CDR3 is made up of 14 amino acids. CDR3 bases: TGTGCCACCAGAGGGACTAGCGGGAGAGTTGAGCAGTTCTTC. Translation gives CATRGTSGRVEQFF.

V is TRBV4-2 and J is TRBJ2-3; 9 nucleotides align to TRBD2. V was clipped by 1 base and J by 0 bases; unmatched bases: 23. The CDR3 contains 23 residues. Per the germline V gene, CDR1 is LGHNA and CDR2 is YNFKEQ. This CDR3 reads CASSQARLPVGASGATSTDTQYF. CDR3 sequence (DNA): TGTGCCAGCAGCCAAGCCAGGTTACCTGTAGGTGCTAGCGGGGCAACTAGCACAGATACGCAGTATTTT.

The V call is TRBV5-1, the J call TRBJ1-5; TRBD1 agrees at 9 bases. Germline V gives CDR1 SGHRS, CDR2 YFSETQ. With V trimmed by 5 bases and J by 4 bases, 4 bases remained unmatched. This CDR3 is 14 amino acids long. The DNA of the CDR3 is TGCGCCAGCAGTTCGACAGGGGGGAATCAGCCCCAGCATTTT. It codes for CASSSTGGNQPQHF.